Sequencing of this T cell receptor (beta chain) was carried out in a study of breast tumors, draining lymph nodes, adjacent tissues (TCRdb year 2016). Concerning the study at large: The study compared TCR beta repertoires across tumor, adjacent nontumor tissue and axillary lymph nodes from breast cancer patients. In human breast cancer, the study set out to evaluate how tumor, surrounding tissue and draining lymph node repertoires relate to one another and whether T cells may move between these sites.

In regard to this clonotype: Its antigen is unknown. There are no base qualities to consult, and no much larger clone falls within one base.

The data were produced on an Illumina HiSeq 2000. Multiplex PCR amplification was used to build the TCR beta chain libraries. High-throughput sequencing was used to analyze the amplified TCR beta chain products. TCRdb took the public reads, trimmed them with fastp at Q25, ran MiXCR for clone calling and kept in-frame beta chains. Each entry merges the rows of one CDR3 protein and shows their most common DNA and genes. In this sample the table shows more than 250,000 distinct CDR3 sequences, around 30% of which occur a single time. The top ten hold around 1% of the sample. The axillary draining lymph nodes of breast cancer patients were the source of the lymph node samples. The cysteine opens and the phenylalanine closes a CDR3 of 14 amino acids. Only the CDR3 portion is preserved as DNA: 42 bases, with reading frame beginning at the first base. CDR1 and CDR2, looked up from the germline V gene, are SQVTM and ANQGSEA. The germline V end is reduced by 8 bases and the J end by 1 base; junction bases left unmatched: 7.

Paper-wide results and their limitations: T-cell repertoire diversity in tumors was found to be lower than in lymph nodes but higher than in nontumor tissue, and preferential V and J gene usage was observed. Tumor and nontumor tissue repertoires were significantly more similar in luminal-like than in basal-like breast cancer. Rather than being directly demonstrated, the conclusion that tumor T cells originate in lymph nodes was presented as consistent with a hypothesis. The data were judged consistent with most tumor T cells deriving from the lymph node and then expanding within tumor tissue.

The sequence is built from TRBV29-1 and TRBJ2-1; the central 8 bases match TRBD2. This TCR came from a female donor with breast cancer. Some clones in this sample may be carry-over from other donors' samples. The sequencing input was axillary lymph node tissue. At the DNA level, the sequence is TGCAGCAGTGACACTAGCGGATCCTACAATGAGCAGTTCTTC. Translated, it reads CSSDTSGSYNEQFF.